The 18 T cell receptor beta chains below all came from one sample that was sequenced in a study of T-cell reconstitution after alpha-beta-depleted transplantation in children. Preparation of the TCRbeta library involved a method that used unique molecular identifiers. TCRdb reprocessed the PCR reads with MiXCR, giving one entry per CDR3 protein. The sample contains about 610,000 distinct CDR3 sequences, 25% to 30% of which appear only once. Sample: PBMCs, taken before TCRalphabeta/CD19-depleted stem cell transplant. The receptors come from a boy less than two years old with Wiskott-Aldrich syndrome, due to receive a stem cell transplant.

This clonotype was seen a handful of times. This sequence joins TRBV2 and TRBJ1-4; tentative D call: TRBD1 (5 bases). There are 16 residues in the CDR3. The V gene lost 4 bases and the J gene lost 2 bases, with 14 bases spanning the gap. CDR1 is SNHLY and CDR2 is FYNNEI in the germline V gene. This chain's CDR3 is CASSGQSGRTNEKLFF. The CDR3 nucleotides are TGTGCCAGCAGTGGGCAGTCAGGGCGCACTAATGAAAAACTGTTTTTT. Full variable domain (remainder filled in from reference TRBV2 and TRBJ1-4): EPEVTQTPSHQVTQMGQEVILRCVPISNHLYFYWYRQILGQKVEFLVSFYNNEISEKSEIFDDQFSVERPDGSNFTLKIRSTKLEDSAMYFCASSGQSGRTNEKLFFGSGTQLSVL.

This clonotype showed up just a few times. This chain joins TRBV5-1 and TRBJ2-5; D is undetermined. Trimming stripped 2 bases from V and 5 bases from J, with 10 bases between. Germline loops: CDR1 SGHRS, CDR2 YFSETQ. CDR3 length: 13 amino acids. CDR3: CASSFPGRETQYF. The CDR3 DNA follows: TGCGCCAGCAGCTTCCCCGGTCGGGAGACCCAGTACTTC. Combining the CDR3 with reference TRBV5-1 and TRBJ2-5 gives the whole variable domain KAGVTQTPRYLIKTRGQQVTLSCSPISGHRSVSWYQQTPGQGLQFLFEYFSETQRNKGNFPGRFSGRQFSNSRSEMNVSTLELGDSALYLCASSFPGRETQYFGPGTRLLVL.

The chain uses TRBV6-1 and TRBJ2-1; 9 bases align to TRBD2. J lost 8 bases, V lost 3 bases, and 8 bases had no gene match. CDR1 is MNHNS, CDR2 SASEGT, per germline. There are 15 residues in the CDR3. CDR3 bases: TGTGCCAGCAGTGACGTAGCGGGAGTTTTCTATGAGCAGTTCTTC. Amino acids: CASSDVAGVFYEQFF.

The V and J genes are TRBV20-1 and TRBJ1-1; D gene uncertain. Germline V gives CDR1 DFQATT, CDR2 SNEGSKA (reference sequence). The CDR3 runs 10 residues. V was trimmed by 5 bases and J by 7 bases, leaving 8 bases between them. CDR3 sequence: CSAWGNEAFF. CDR3 DNA sequence: TGCAGTGCTTGGGGTAATGAAGCTTTCTTT.

This clonotype was detected only a few times. V is TRBV20-1 and J is TRBJ2-1; no clear D gene. The V end was cut by 6 bases, the J end by 8 bases, with 20 bases between. This CDR3 spans 14 amino acids. Germline CDR1 DFQATT, CDR2 SNEGSKA (reference sequence). CDR3 nucleotides: TGCAGTGCCCCCCGCCCCACAGCGATTGATGAGCAGTTCTTC. Translated, it gives CSAPRPTAIDEQFF.

The chain recombines TRBV30 with TRBJ1-1; D is perhaps TRBD1 (5 bases). V lost 5 bases and J lost 4, with 14 bases in between. The CDR3 loop spans 13 amino acids. From germline, CDR1 is GTSNPN and CDR2 SVGIG (reference sequence). The CDR3 reads CAWRLGGGTEAFF. For the CDR3, the DNA is TGTGCCTGGCGTTTGGGGGGAGGCACTGAAGCTTTCTTT.

The V call is TRBV10-3, the J call TRBJ2-7; TRBD1 is a possible D gene (5 bases). The V gene's germline CDR1 is ENHRY and CDR2 SYGVKD. Trimming left V 4 bases short and J 4 bases short, with 14 bases between. The CDR3 totals 14 residues. The CDR3 DNA is TGTGCCATCAGTGTTTTAGGGGCTGGATACGAGCAGTACTTC. Its protein product is CAISVLGAGYEQYF.

This clonotype was picked up a small number of times. The chain has TRBV5-1 and TRBJ2-3; 13 bases align to TRBD2. Losses at the gene ends were 3 bases for V and 2 bases for J; bases not matched to a gene: 3. The CDR3 has 16 residues. Germline lookup yields CDR1 SGHRS and CDR2 YFSETQ. DNA of the CDR3: TGCGCCAGCAGCTCGGGACTAGCGGGGCTCACAGATACGCAGTATTTT. Translation gives CASSSGLAGLTDTQYF.

The V call is TRBV11-2, the J call TRBJ2-6; D gene ambiguous. Looked up from germline, CDR1 is SGHAT and CDR2 is FQNNGV. The germline V and J ends were trimmed by 10 bases and 0 bases, with 16 bases remaining between them. The CDR3 has 16 amino acids. CDR3 DNA sequence: TGTGCCACCCATCTCCGGGTCCGCTCTGGGGCCAACGTCCTGACTTTC. Its translation: CATHLRVRSGANVLTF.

The gene calls are TRBV11-1 and TRBJ1-1; D remains ambiguous. The CDR3 is 14 residues long. Germline CDR1 and CDR2: SGHAT and FQDESV (reference sequence). The ends were cut back, 5 bases at V and 11 bases at J, with 21 bases in the middle. The CDR3, as DNA: TGTGCCAGCAGCCACCATTTAAGACCAACGGGGGCTTTCTTT. Amino acid sequence: CASSHHLRPTGAFF.

Here the CDR3 DNA reads TGTGCCACCAGCTTTCACGGGACAGGGTACGAGCAGTACTTC. This codes for CATSFHGTGYEQYF. The V call is TRBV15, the J call TRBJ2-7; 9 positions match TRBD1. J gave up 4 bases and V 5 bases, and 6 bases lay outside the gene matches. The germline V gene has CDR1 LNHNV and CDR2 YYDKDF (reference sequence). The CDR3 has 14 amino acids.

This clonotype is a singleton in its sample. V is TRBV29-1 and J is TRBJ2-2, with TRBD1 identical over 9 bases. This CDR3 comprises 13 residues. The trim removed 5 bases at V and 5 bases at J, leaving 3 bases unmatched. The germline V gene has CDR1 SQVTM and CDR2 ANQGSEA. The chain's CDR3 is CSVYRGLTGELFF. CDR3 DNA sequence: TGCAGCGTTTACAGGGGGCTAACCGGGGAGCTGTTTTTT.

The V gene is TRBV6-1, the J gene TRBJ1-1; unclear D gene. Germline CDR1 reads MNHNS; CDR2 reads SASEGT. The length of the CDR3 is 14 residues. The V end lost 3 bases, the J end lost 1 base, and 9 bases lay between the germline ends. DNA for the CDR3: TGTGCCAGCAGTGACCTTAGAGGGAACACTGAAGCTTTCTTT. Translated, it gives CASSDLRGNTEAFF.

There are a few counts of this clonotype. The DNA for the CDR3 is TGTGCCAGCAGTGACGGACAGGGGCCGCTTGATGAGCAGTTCTTC. Amino acid sequence: CASSDGQGPLDEQFF. The J gene is TRBJ2-1, the V gene TRBV2, with 9 bases fitting TRBD1. Germline V gene data show CDR1 as SNHLY and CDR2 as FYNNEI. The CDR3 extends over 15 amino acids. V was pared by 3 bases and J by 8 bases, with 8 bases of the junction left unmatched. The full variable domain, completed using reference TRBV2 and TRBJ2-1, is EPEVTQTPSHQVTQMGQEVILRCVPISNHLYFYWYRQILGQKVEFLVSFYNNEISEKSEIFDDQFSVERPDGSNFTLKIRSTKLEDSAMYFCASSDGQGPLDEQFFGPGTRLTVL.

This chain uses TRBV15 with TRBJ2-5, with a tentative D call TRBD2 (5 bases). Germline CDR1 reads LNHNV; CDR2 reads YYDKDF (reference sequence). V lost 4 bases to trimming and J lost 1 base, with 13 bases between them. The CDR3 runs to 15 residues. CDR3 sequence reads: CATSTRVEAQETQYF. CDR3 bases: TGTGCCACCAGCACCCGAGTGGAGGCCCAAGAGACCCAGTACTTC.

This chain joins TRBV6-5 and TRBJ1-3, with TRBD1 matching over 7 bases. The trim removed 3 bases at V and 1 base at J, leaving 9 bases unmatched. The CDR3 sequence is 17 residues long. CDR1 is MNHEY and CDR2 is SVGAGI in the germline V gene. The CDR3: CASSYTRGRESGNTIYF. In DNA form, the CDR3 reads TGTGCCAGCAGTTATACAAGGGGGCGCGAGTCTGGAAACACCATATATTTT.

The rearrangement links TRBV15 to TRBJ1-2; 9 bases agree with TRBD1. CDR1 LNHNV and CDR2 YYDKDF come from the germline V gene (reference sequence). This CDR3 has 14 residues. V dropped 7 bases and J dropped 9; count of bases not matched to a gene: 12. This CDR3 reads CATTSQGQGIRYTF. The CDR3 DNA follows: TGTGCCACCACCAGTCAGGGACAGGGTATCCGCTACACCTTC.

This clonotype was detected only a few times. This chain joins TRBV5-1 and TRBJ2-5; TRBD1 might be the D (6 bases). The V end was cut by 0 bases, the J end by 3 bases, with 12 bases between. Looked up from germline, CDR1 is SGHRS and CDR2 is YFSETQ. The CDR3 length is 15 residues. The CDR3 here is CASSLAPGQEETQYF. The CDR3 bases are TGCGCCAGCAGCTTGGCCCCGGGACAAGAAGAGACCCAGTACTTC.